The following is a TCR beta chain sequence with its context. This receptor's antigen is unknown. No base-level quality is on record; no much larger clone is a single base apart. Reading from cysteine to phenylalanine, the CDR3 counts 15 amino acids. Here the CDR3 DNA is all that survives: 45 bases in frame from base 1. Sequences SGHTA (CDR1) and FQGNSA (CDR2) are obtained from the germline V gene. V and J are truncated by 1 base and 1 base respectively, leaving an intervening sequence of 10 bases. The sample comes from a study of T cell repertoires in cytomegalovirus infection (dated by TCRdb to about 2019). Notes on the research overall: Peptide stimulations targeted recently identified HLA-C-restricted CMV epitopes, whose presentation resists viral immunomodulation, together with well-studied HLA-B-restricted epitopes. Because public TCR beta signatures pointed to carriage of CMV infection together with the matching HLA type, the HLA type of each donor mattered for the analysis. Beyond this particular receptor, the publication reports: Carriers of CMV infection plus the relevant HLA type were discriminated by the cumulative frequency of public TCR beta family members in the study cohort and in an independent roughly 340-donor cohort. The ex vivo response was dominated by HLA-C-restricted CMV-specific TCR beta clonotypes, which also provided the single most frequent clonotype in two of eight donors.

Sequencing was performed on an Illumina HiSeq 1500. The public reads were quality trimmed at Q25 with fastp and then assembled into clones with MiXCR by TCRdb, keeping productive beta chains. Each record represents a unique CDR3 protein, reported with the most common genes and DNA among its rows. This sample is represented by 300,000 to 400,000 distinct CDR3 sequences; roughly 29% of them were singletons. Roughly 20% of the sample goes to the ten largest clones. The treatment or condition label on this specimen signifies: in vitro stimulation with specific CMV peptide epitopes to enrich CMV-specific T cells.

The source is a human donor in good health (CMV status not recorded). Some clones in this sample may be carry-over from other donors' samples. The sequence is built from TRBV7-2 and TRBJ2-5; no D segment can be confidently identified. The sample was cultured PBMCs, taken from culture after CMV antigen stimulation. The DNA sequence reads TGTGCCAGCAGCTTAGAGTCTGCCTTCCAAGAGACCCAGTACTTC. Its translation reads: CASSLESAFQETQYF.